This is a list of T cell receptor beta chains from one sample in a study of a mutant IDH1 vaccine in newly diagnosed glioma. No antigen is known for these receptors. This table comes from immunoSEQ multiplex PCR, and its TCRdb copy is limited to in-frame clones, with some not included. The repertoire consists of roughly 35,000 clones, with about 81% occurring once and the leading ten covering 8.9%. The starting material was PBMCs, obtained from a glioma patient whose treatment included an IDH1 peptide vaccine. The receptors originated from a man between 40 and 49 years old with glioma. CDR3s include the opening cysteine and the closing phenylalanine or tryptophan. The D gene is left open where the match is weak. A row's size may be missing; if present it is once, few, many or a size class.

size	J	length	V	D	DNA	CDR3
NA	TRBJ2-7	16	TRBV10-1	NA	TGCGCCAGCAGCTTAAGCACACAACCAGAAGCGGCAGAGCAGTACTTC	CASSLSTQPEAAEQYF
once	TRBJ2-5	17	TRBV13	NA	TGTGCCAGCAGCCCTCCGATCCAGGGGAGGTACCAAGAGACCCAGTACTTC	CASSPPIQGRYQETQYF
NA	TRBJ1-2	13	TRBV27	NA	TGTGCCAGCAGTTTAGCGGACTCGGGTGGCTACACCTTC	CASSLADSGGYTF
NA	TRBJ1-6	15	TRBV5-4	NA	TGTGCCAGCAGCTTGCGGCCAGGGTTGAATTCACCCCTCCACTTT	CASSLRPGLNSPLHF
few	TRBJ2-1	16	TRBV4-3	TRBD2	TGCGCCAGCAGCCAGGCACTAGCGGGGCTTTACAATGAGCAGTTCTTC	CASSQALAGLYNEQFF
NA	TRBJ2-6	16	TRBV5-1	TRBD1	TGCGCCAGCAGCCGGGGACAGATCTCTGGGGCCAACGTCCTGACTTTC	CASSRGQISGANVLTF
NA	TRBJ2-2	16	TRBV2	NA	TGTGCCAGCAGGGCTCCGGAAGACAGGAACACCGGGGAGCTGTTTTTT	CASRAPEDRNTGELFF
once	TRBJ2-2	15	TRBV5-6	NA	TGTGCCAGCAGCTTGGGGCAGCTGAACACCGGGGAGCTGTTTTTT	CASSLGQLNTGELFF
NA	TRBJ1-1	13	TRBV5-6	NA	TGTGCCAGCAGCTTGGTTGGGGACACTGAAGCTTTCTTT	CASSLVGDTEAFF
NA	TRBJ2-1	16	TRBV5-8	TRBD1	TGTGCCAGCAGCCCTCTCCGGGACAGGGGTAGCAATGAGCAGTTCTTC	CASSPLRDRGSNEQFF
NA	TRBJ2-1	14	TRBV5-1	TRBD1	TGCGCCAGCAGCTCTTTGACAGGGTCGAATGAGCAGTTCTTC	CASSSLTGSNEQFF
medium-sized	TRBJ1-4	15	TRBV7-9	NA	TGTGCCAGCAGCCTCGAACTGGGATTTGATGAAAAACTGTTTTTT	CASSLELGFDEKLFF
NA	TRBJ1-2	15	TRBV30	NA	TGTGCCTGGAGTGTAAGACGGACGGGGGGCTATGGCTACACCTTC	CAWSVRRTGGYGYTF
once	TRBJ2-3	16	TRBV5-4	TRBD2	TGTGCCAGCAGCGAAGGACTAGCGGGAGTGACAGATACGCAGTATTTT	CASSEGLAGVTDTQYF
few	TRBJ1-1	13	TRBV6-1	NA	TGTGCCAGCAGTCACCGCGGGGACACTGAAGCTTTCTTT	CASSHRGDTEAFF
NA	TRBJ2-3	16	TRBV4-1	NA	TGCGCCAGCAGCCAAGATCTGCCTCCTTTCACAGATACGCAGTATTTT	CASSQDLPPFTDTQYF